Given below is one T cell receptor (beta chain) in context. The source of the sample is a study of control samples from healthy donors and cancer patients. Clones were sequenced by immunoSEQ multiplex PCR, and TCRdb holds only the in-frame ones, with some missing. Of about 150,000 clones in the sample, 91% are singletons; the top ten hold roughly 3.1%. The sample was blood. This receptor was obtained from a man aged 25-40 years in good health.

CDR3 protein: CASSILAGGQETQYF. CDR3 DNA sequence: TGCGCCAGCAGCATATTAGCGGGGGGGCAAGAGACCCAGTACTTC. The V gene is TRBV5-1, the J gene TRBJ2-5; 11 bases are shared with TRBD2. Looked up from germline, CDR1 is SGHRS and CDR2 is YFSETQ. The J segment lost 2 bases and the V segment lost 4 bases, leaving 4 bases of the junction unmatched. The CDR3 runs to 15 residues.